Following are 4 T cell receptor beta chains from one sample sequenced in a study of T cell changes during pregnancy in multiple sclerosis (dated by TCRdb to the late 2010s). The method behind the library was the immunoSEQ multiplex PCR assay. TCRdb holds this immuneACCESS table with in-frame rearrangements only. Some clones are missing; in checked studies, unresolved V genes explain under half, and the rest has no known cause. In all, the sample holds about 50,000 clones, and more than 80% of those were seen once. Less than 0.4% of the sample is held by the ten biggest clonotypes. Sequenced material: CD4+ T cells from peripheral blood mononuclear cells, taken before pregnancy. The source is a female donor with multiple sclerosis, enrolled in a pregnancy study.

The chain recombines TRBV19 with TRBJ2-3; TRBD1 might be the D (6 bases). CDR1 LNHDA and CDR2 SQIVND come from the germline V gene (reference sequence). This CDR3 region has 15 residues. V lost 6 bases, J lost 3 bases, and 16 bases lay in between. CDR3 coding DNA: TGTGCCAGTAGGACAGGTCAGGGTAGAACAGATACGCAGTATTTT. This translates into CASRTGQGRTDTQYF.

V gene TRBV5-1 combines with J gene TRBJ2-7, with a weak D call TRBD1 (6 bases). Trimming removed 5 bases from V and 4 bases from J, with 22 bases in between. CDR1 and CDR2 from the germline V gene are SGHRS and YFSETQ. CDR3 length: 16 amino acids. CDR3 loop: CASSGAPGTSYYEQYF. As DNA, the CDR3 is TGCGCCAGCAGTGGGGCCCCCGGGACAAGCTATTACGAGCAGTACTTC.

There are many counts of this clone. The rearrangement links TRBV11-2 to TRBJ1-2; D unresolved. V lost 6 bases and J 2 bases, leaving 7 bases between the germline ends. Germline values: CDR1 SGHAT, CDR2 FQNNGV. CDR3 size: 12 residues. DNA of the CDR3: TGTGCCAGCAGTTCGGGGAACTATGGCTACACCTTC. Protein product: CASSSGNYGYTF.

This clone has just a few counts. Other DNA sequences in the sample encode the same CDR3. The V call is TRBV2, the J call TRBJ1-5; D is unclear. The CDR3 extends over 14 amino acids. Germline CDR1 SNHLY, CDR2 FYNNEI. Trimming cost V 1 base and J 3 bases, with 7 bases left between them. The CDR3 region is CASSEGQVNQPQHF. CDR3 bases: TGTGCCAGCAGTGAAGGTCAGGTCAATCAGCCCCAGCATTTT.